Listed here are 21 T cell receptor beta chains from one sample, sequenced in a study of T cell responses to AZD1222 COVID-19 vaccine. The protocol was immunoSEQ multiplex PCR, while the TCRdb copy is restricted to in-frame clones and leaves out a portion. The table shows about 100,000 clones, with more than 85% occurring only once. Source: peripheral blood, taken on day 0 of AZD1222 vaccination. The origin of the receptors is an adult in good health.

This clone came up once. This chain links TRBV5-1 with TRBJ2-3; possible D gene TRBD2, 7 bases. This CDR3 has 17 residues. V was cut by 1 base and J by 5 bases, with 20 bases left in between. The germline V gene encodes CDR1 SGHRS and CDR2 YFSETQ. This chain's CDR3 is CASSLLSGGAQEDTQYF. Here the CDR3 DNA reads TGCGCCAGCAGCTTGTTATCTGGGGGGGCGCAGGAAGATACGCAGTATTTT. The complete variable domain, with remaining parts taken from reference TRBV5-1 and TRBJ2-3, reads KAGVTQTPRYLIKTRGQQVTLSCSPISGHRSVSWYQQTPGQGLQFLFEYFSETQRNKGNFPGRFSGRQFSNSRSEMNVSTLELGDSALYLCASSLLSGGAQEDTQYFGPGTRLTVL.

V usage is TRBV4-2 and J usage is TRBJ2-3, with 10 positions matching TRBD2. The CDR3 has 16 residues. Looked up from germline, CDR1 is LGHNA and CDR2 is YNFKEQ. The ends lost 4 bases at V and 2 bases at J; junction bases unmatched: 6. CDR3 nucleotide sequence: TGTGCCAGCAGCCCTAGCGGGGGCGGCACCACAGATACGCAGTATTTT. Translated, it gives CASSPSGGGTTDTQYF.

The rearrangement links TRBV21-1 to TRBJ2-3; TRBD2 reflects the table's D call only, with no check against the DNA. TRBV21-1 is designated a pseudogene. The CDR3 spans 14 residues. This chain's CDR3 is CASSYGLAGGTQYF. DNA for the CDR3: TGTGCCAGCAGTTACGGACTAGCGGGGGGTACGCAGTATTTT.

The CDR3 DNA is TGTGCCAGCAGTTGGAACAGGGGCTACGAGCAGTACTTC. It yields the protein CASSWNRGYEQYF. The chain has TRBV27 and TRBJ2-7; 7 bases agree with TRBD1. The V gene end was trimmed by 4 bases and the J gene end by 3 bases; junction bases not matched to a gene: 3. The CDR3 consists of 13 residues. Germline V CDR1 and CDR2: MNHEY, SMNVEV (reference sequence).

This chain connects TRBV4-2 to TRBJ2-7, with TRBD1 as a possible D gene (6 bases). V lost 2 bases and J lost 1, with 9 bases in between. Germline V gene sequence: CDR1 LGHNA, CDR2 YNFKEQ. This CDR3 has 14 residues. DNA of the CDR3: TGTGCCAGCAGCCAACCCGGGACATCCTACGAGCAGTACTTC. Residues: CASSQPGTSYEQYF.

The rearrangement joins TRBV3-1 (or the pseudogene TRBV3-2) to TRBJ2-1, with D hard to call. In germline, CDR1 is LGHDT, CDR2 YNNKEL (reference sequence). V lost 4 bases and J lost 7, with 5 bases in between. This CDR3 is 11 amino acids long. The CDR3 reads CASSRRNEQFF. The CDR3 DNA sequence: TGTGCCAGCAGCCGGCGAAATGAGCAGTTCTTC.

The genes are TRBV20-1 and TRBJ2-7; D perhaps matches TRBD2 (6 bases). This CDR3 is 13 amino acids long. Germline values: CDR1 DFQATT, CDR2 SNEGSKA (reference sequence). V gave up 3 bases and J gave up 2 bases, with 11 bases separating them. This CDR3 reads CSASRREPYEQYF. The CDR3 DNA reads TGCAGTGCTAGTCGGAGGGAACCCTACGAGCAGTACTTC.

This clone was found once. The chain employs TRBV29-1 and TRBJ1-1; possibly TRBD1 for D (6 bases). CDR1 is SQVTM and CDR2 is ANQGSEA in the germline V gene. The CDR3 runs to 15 residues. V was shortened by 5 bases and J by 4 bases, with 20 bases between the two germline ends. The CDR3 bases are TGCAGCGTTTTAGGGGTTGGTCAGGGGAGCACTGAAGCTTTCTTT. The encoded protein is CSVLGVGQGSTEAFF.

The CDR3 region has the DNA TGTGCCAGCAGTCCCGGGACAGGGTTTTTCTACGAGCAGTACTTC. The encoded protein is CASSPGTGFFYEQYF. This chain uses TRBV6-5 with TRBJ2-7; 9 bases map to TRBD1. CDR3 size: 15 residues. Germline V CDR1 and CDR2: MNHEY, SVGAGI. The trim removed 5 bases at V and 3 bases at J, leaving 8 bases unmatched.

In its sample, this clone was seen once. This chain connects TRBV5-4 to TRBJ1-1; possible D gene TRBD1, 5 bases. This CDR3 contains 14 residues. Trimming took 4 bases from V and 4 from J, leaving 14 bases between them. The germline V gene has CDR1 SGHNT and CDR2 YYREEE (reference sequence). The CDR3 DNA follows: TGTGCCAGCAGCCCTGGGGGGGGGAGCACTGAAGCTTTCTTT. Amino acids: CASSPGGGSTEAFF.

The V call is TRBV7-2, the J call TRBJ2-1; the match to TRBD2 covers 11 bases. This CDR3 is 15 amino acids long. The V and J ends lost 4 bases and 2 bases, in that order; junction bases with no gene match: 1. CDR1 is SGHTA and CDR2 is FQGNSA in the germline V gene. The CDR3 DNA reads as TGTGCCAGCAGCTCGGGACTAGCGGCCTACAATGAGCAGTTCTTC. Translated, it gives CASSSGLAAYNEQFF.

The gene calls are TRBV3-1 (or the pseudogene TRBV3-2) and TRBJ2-1; D is unresolved. Trimming took off 0 bases at V and 9 bases at J, with 6 bases between the two ends. The length of the CDR3 is 12 residues. In germline, CDR1 is LGHDT, CDR2 YNNKEL (reference sequence). CDR3 bases: TGTGCCAGCAGCCAAGATAGTCCTGAGCAGTTCTTC. Protein: CASSQDSPEQFF.

The rearrangement joins TRBV19 to TRBJ2-3; 7 positions match TRBD2. The junction had 11 bases not matched to a gene; V was cut back by 5 bases and J by 6 bases. The CDR3 totals 15 residues. Germline V gene sequence: CDR1 LNHDA, CDR2 SQIVND (reference sequence). This chain's CDR3 is CASSPLLAQSDTQYF. CDR3 coding DNA: TGTGCCAGTAGTCCCTTACTAGCGCAGTCCGATACGCAGTATTTT.

This clone was detected once. The chain couples TRBV7-2 to TRBJ1-2; TRBD1 aligns across 9 bases. The germline V gene encodes CDR1 SGHTA and CDR2 FQGNSA. The CDR3 length is 14 residues. V trimming: 3 bases; J trimming: 8 bases; junction bases outside the gene matches: 7. CDR3 DNA: TGTGCCAGCAGCTTCCAGGGACAGGGTTGGGGCTACACCTTC. Residues: CASSFQGQGWGYTF. The full variable domain, completed using reference TRBV7-2 and TRBJ1-2, is GAGVSQSPSNKVTEKGKDVELRCDPISGHTALYWYRQSLGQGLEFLIYFQGNSAPDKSGLPSDRFSAERTGGSVSTLTIQRTQQEDSAVYLCASSFQGQGWGYTFGSGTRLTVV.

The J gene is TRBJ1-5, the V gene TRBV7-2; TRBD1 matches 7 bases. Germline V gene data show CDR1 as SGHTA and CDR2 as FQGNSA. This CDR3 is built from 15 residues. The V segment lost 1 base and the J segment 5 bases; nucleotides outside the gene matches: 5. The CDR3 spells CASSLVTGVDQPQHF. CDR3 in DNA: TGTGCCAGCAGCTTAGTCACAGGGGTGGATCAGCCCCAGCATTTT.

The chain joins TRBV6-5 to TRBJ1-1, with TRBD1 matching over 7 bases. Trimming took 6 bases from V and 1 from J; bases not matched to a gene: 5. The V gene's germline CDR1 is MNHEY and CDR2 SVGAGI. The CDR3 has 14 residues. The CDR3: CASRGGQPNTEAFF. CDR3 nucleotide sequence: TGTGCCAGCAGAGGGGGACAGCCGAACACTGAAGCTTTCTTT.

This chain links TRBV19 with TRBJ2-1; D possibly corresponds to TRBD1 (6 bases). The CDR3 is 17 amino acids. Trimming took off 5 bases at V and 0 bases at J, with 17 bases between the two ends. Germline CDR1 is LNHDA and CDR2 is SQIVND (reference sequence). CDR3 in DNA: TGTGCCAGTAGTGGGAGACAGGCGACGAGCTCCTACAATGAGCAGTTCTTC. Protein: CASSGRQATSSYNEQFF.

The chain joins TRBV25-1 to TRBJ2-1; TRBD1 might be the D (6 bases). V gave up 3 bases and J gave up 7 bases, with 7 bases separating them. This CDR3 has 12 amino acids. CDR1 MGHDK and CDR2 SYGVNS come from the germline V gene. The CDR3 loop is CASSDQGNEQFF. In DNA form, the CDR3 reads TGTGCCAGCAGTGATCAGGGGAATGAGCAGTTCTTC.

The chain employs TRBV19 and TRBJ2-3; 12 nucleotides agree with TRBD2. Germline V CDR1 and CDR2: LNHDA, SQIVND (reference sequence). With 6 bases clipped from V and 2 bases from J, the junction kept 3 bases outside the gene matches. The length of the CDR3 is 15 residues. The CDR3 DNA follows: TGTGCCAGTAGACTAGCGGGGGGCGTCACAGATACGCAGTATTTT. This encodes CASRLAGGVTDTQYF.

There are a few counts of this clone. The chain is built from TRBV6-2 or TRBV6-3 and TRBJ2-2; D is ambiguous. Between the trimmed V and J ends, which lost 2 bases and 6 bases, there was a span of 10 bases. This CDR3 spans 14 amino acids. Germline V gives CDR1 MNHEY, CDR2 SVGEGT. The CDR3 DNA reads TGTGCCAGCAGTTACGGTCTAGAGGCCGGGGAGCTGTTTTTT. This sequence encodes CASSYGLEAGELFF.

The chain carries TRBV28 and TRBJ2-7; D possibly matches TRBD1 or TRBD2 (6 bases each). This CDR3 has 15 amino acids. CDR1 MDHEN and CDR2 SYDVKM come from the germline V gene. V was cut by 10 bases and J by 9 bases, with 28 bases left in between. The CDR3 here is CATRGHRVRGVGQYF. CDR3 DNA sequence: TGTGCCACCCGGGGCCACAGGGTGAGGGGGGTGGGGCAGTACTTC.